This TCR beta chain was obtained from a study of response to subunit inactivated influenza vaccine. TCRdb independently ran MiXCR on the RT-PCR reads; one entry per CDR3 protein. The data contain 530,000 or so distinct CDR3 sequences, about an eighth of them singletons. CDR3 length equals 14 residues. With V trimmed by 7 bases and J by 7 bases, 12 bases remained unmatched. The V gene's germline CDR1 is SGHTA and CDR2 FQGNSA. The V gene is TRBV7-2, the J gene TRBJ1-2; 7 bases are a match to TRBD1. The source was PBMCs from blood, collected on the day of vaccination. The TCR sequence derives from a man aged 45 to 65 who received an inactivated influenza vaccine. In DNA form, the CDR3 reads TGTGCCAGCAACCTCGACAGGGAGAGATCTGGCTACACCTTC. It translates to CASNLDRERSGYTF. The full variable domain, its missing parts supplied by reference TRBV7-2 and TRBJ1-2, is GAGVSQSPSNKVTEKGKDVELRCDPISGHTALYWYRQSLGQGLEFLIYFQGNSAPDKSGLPSDRFSAERTGGSVSTLTIQRTQQEDSAVYLCASNLDRERSGYTFGSGTRLTVV.